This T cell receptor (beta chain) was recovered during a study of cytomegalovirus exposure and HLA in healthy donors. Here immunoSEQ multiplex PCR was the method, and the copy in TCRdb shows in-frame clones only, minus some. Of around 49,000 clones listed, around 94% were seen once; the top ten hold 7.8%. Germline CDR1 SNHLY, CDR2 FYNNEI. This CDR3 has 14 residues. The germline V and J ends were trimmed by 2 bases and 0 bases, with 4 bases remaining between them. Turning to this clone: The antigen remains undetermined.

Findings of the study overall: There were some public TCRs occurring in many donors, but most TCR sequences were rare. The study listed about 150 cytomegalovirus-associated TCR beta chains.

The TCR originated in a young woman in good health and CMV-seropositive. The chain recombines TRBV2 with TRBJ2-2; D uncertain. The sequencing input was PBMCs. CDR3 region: CASSERANTGELFF. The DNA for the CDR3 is TGTGCCAGCAGTGAAAGAGCGAACACCGGGGAGCTGTTTTTT.